There are a few counts of the clone carrying this TCR beta chain. Its antigen is still unknown. BIOMED2 TRB-A/B primer pools were used in multiplex TRB PCR. TCRdb re-analysed the multiplex PCR reads in MiXCR, keeping a single row per CDR3 protein. The repertoire holds around 20,000 distinct CDR3 sequences, 29% seen once, with 2.8% in the top ten. Germline V gene sequence: CDR1 SEHNR, CDR2 FQNEAQ (reference sequence). This CDR3 region has 14 residues. After removal of 5 bases from V and 3 bases from J, the junction contained 4 bases not matched to a gene. The sample originates from a study of T and B cells in COVID-19 patients. Study background: COVID-19 patients gave peripheral blood either during active infection or after recovery. About 90% of the roughly 20 active-infection patients had comorbidities associated with unfavorable COVID-19 outcome.

Blood genomic DNA input for TRB amplification was 250-500 ng. Study-wide results and caveats: Active COVID-19 showed highly clonal TRB repertoires; recovery showed diversity and richness above healthy donors. In COVID-19 patients, T cell receptor beta variable and joining gene use was reportedly strongly skewed.

Sequencing was done on a sample of blood. This sequence was found in a human donor who had recovered from COVID-19. The chain employs TRBV7-9 and TRBJ2-1; 7 bases match TRBD1. CDR3 loop: CASSLRDSYNEQFF. The CDR3 DNA reads as TGTGCCAGCAGCCTCCGGGACAGCTACAATGAGCAGTTCTTC.